This is a list of T cell receptor beta chains from one sample in a study of cytomegalovirus exposure and HLA in healthy donors. Assay: immunoSEQ multiplex PCR; the TCRdb copy retains only in-frame clones and omits some. Reported are more than 140,000 clones; the ten largest clones contain 2.2%. The sequencing input was PBMCs. The source of these receptors is a young woman in good health and CMV-seronegative. Both conserved end residues are part of each CDR3. D genes are given only for firm matches.

D gene | J gene | V gene | CDR3 DNA | CDR3 protein
TRBD2 | TRBJ2-3 | TRBV5-4 | TGTGCCAGCAGCCTTCAAATAGCGGGATTTGGCGTAGATACGCAGTATTTT | CASSLQIAGFGVDTQYF
TRBD2 | TRBJ2-1 | TRBV7-2 | TGTGCCAGCACCAGACTACCTAGCGGCAATGAGCAGTTCTTC | CASTRLPSGNEQFF
TRBD1 | TRBJ1-1 | TRBV11-3 | TGTGCCAGCAGCCCTGGGACAGTGAACACTGAAGCTTTCTTT | CASSPGTVNTEAFF
- | TRBJ2-6 | TRBV5-8 | TGTGCCAGCAGCACATACTCTGGGGCCAACGTCCTGACTTTC | CASSTYSGANVLTF
TRBD2 | TRBJ2-3 | TRBV10-2 | TGCGCCAGCGACCCGACTAGCGGGACCCCAGATACGCAGTATTTT | CASDPTSGTPDTQYF
TRBD1 | TRBJ1-2 | TRBV5-1 | TGCGCCAGCAGCTTGGGGACAGGGGGCACGGAGGACTATGGCTACACCTTC | CASSLGTGGTEDYGYTF
- | TRBJ2-2 | TRBV5-1 | TGCGCCAGCAGCTTGATAAGGGGTGGGACCGGGGAGCTGTTTTTT | CASSLIRGGTGELFF
TRBD2 | TRBJ2-7 | TRBV5-1 | TGCGCCAGCAGCTTGGTCCGGGGGGACGAGCAGTACTTC | CASSLVRGDEQYF
- | TRBJ1-2 | TRBV5-6 | TGTGCCAGCAGCTTAAGCGCGGCGGGTTCTCGCCCCTATGGCTACACCTTC | CASSLSAAGSRPYGYTF
TRBD2 | TRBJ2-5 | TRBV5-1 | TGCGCCAGCAGCTTGGCCGTCTCTAGCGGGTACGAAGAGACCCAGTACTTC | CASSLAVSSGYEETQYF
- | TRBJ1-1 | TRBV9 | TGTGCCAGTAGCGCCGGGTCCGGCACTGAAGCTTTCTTT | CASSAGSGTEAFF
- | TRBJ2-1 | TRBV19 | TGTGCCAGTAGTCCCATGGGCGCAACCCGCCCGTTCTTC | CASSPMGATRPFF
TRBD2 | TRBJ2-1 | TRBV7-8 | TGTGCCAGCAGCTTACGTGTCGCTCAGCGGGAGATGAGTGAGCAGTTCTTC | CASSLRVAQREMSEQFF
TRBD1 | TRBJ2-7 | TRBV10-3 | TGTGCCATCAGTGACCCACCGGGACAGGGAATCGACGAGCAGTACTTC | CAISDPPGQGIDEQYF
- | TRBJ1-4 | TRBV4-2 | TGTGCCAGCAGCCAGTACCAGGGTGGGGGGGCTAATGAAAAACTGTTTTTT | CASSQYQGGGANEKLFF
TRBD2 | TRBJ2-4 | TRBV10-3 | TGTGCCATCAGTGAAAGGAGGGCTAGCGGGGTAAACATTCAGTACTTC | CAISERRASGVNIQYF
- | TRBJ1-2 | TRBV11-2 | TGTGCCAGCAGCTTTACAGGGAGCTCCAACTATGGCTACACCTTC | CASSFTGSSNYGYTF
TRBD1 | TRBJ1-2 | TRBV6-4 | TGTGCCAGCAGTGCCGGGACAGGGCTTGGCTACACCTTC | CASSAGTGLGYTF
- | TRBJ2-5 | TRBV7-9 | TGTGCCAGTACCTTGGCTGGGGGCGCAGAGACCCAGTACTTC | CASTLAGGAETQYF
TRBD1 | TRBJ2-1 | TRBV7-3 | TGTGCCAGCAGCTTAAGACCAGGGGGCTACAATGAGCAGTTCTTC | CASSLRPGGYNEQFF
- | TRBJ1-2 | TRBV28 | TGTGCCAGCAGTTTGGGGGGGGCGCCGTTGACTAACTATGGCTACACCTTC | CASSLGGAPLTNYGYTF
- | TRBJ1-1 | TRBV7-7 | TGTGCCAGCAGCTTAGCCGAGAGCACTGAAGCTTTCTTT | CASSLAESTEAFF
- | TRBJ2-5 | TRBV18 | TGTGCCAGCTCACCGGGGCAGCAAGAGACCCAGTACTTC | CASSPGQQETQYF
- | TRBJ2-3 | TRBV5-1 | TGCGCCAGCAGCCAGGGACTCCGGACAGGTACGCAGTATTTT | CASSQGLRTGTQYF
TRBD1 | TRBJ1-1 | TRBV7-3 | TGTGCCAGCAGCTTAACAGGGGGCGCGCCTGTGGAAGCTTTCTTT | CASSLTGGAPVEAFF
- | TRBJ2-1 | TRBV4-1 | TGCGCCAGCAGCCAAGAGCCTAGCATTTACAATGAGCAGTTCTTC | CASSQEPSIYNEQFF
- | TRBJ2-5 | TRBV10-3 | TGTGCCATCAGTGAGTCTGTGCGGGAGACCCAGTACTTC | CAISESVRETQYF
TRBD1 | TRBJ2-5 | TRBV6-5 | TGTGCCAGCAAAAGGGGGCGGGAGACCCAGTACTTC | CASKRGRETQYF
- | TRBJ2-5 | TRBV5-1 | TGCGCCAGCAGGCCCCTCGCGGTGTCTGGTGAAGAGACCCAGTACTTC | CASRPLAVSGEETQYF
TRBD2 | TRBJ2-7 | TRBV11-2 | TGTGCCAGCAGCTTAGGGGCTAGCGGGAGCGGAGAGCAGTACTTC | CASSLGASGSGEQYF
- | TRBJ1-1 | TRBV29-1 | TGCAGTGGGGGCAGGAACACTGAAGCTTTCTTT | CSGGRNTEAFF
TRBD2 | TRBJ2-1 | TRBV7-2 | TGTGCCAGCAGCTTAGCACTAGCGGGAGGGTACAATGAGCAGTTCTTC | CASSLALAGGYNEQFF
TRBD2 | TRBJ2-3 | TRBV29-1 | TGCAGCGTTTCCGGGACTACCGTTAGCACAGATACGCAGTATTTT | CSVSGTTVSTDTQYF
- | TRBJ1-1 | TRBV6-5 | TGTGCCAGCAGCCGGGCAATAGGAGGCACTGAAGCTTTCTTT | CASSRAIGGTEAFF
- | TRBJ2-1 | TRBV9 | TGTGCCAGCAGCGCCAGTAGCGGAACCTACAATGAGCAGTTCTTC | CASSASSGTYNEQFF
- | TRBJ2-1 | TRBV2 | TGTGCCAGCAGCGACCTTGAGGGCGTTCGCAATGAGCAGTTCTTC | CASSDLEGVRNEQFF
TRBD2 | TRBJ2-1 | TRBV9 | TGTGCCAGCAGCGGCGGACTAGCTGCCTACAATGAGCAGTTCTTC | CASSGGLAAYNEQFF
TRBD1 | TRBJ1-5 | TRBV5-1 | TGCGCCAGCAGCGCCGGGACAGGGAATCAGCCCCAGCATTTT | CASSAGTGNQPQHF
- | TRBJ1-2 | TRBV6-6 | TGTGCCAGCAGCCGATCAGAGGGCAATTATGGCTACACCTTC | CASSRSEGNYGYTF
- | TRBJ1-2 | TRBV30 | TGTGCCTGGAGTCCAGGGGAGGGCTACACCTTC | CAWSPGEGYTF
TRBD2 | TRBJ2-1 | TRBV9 | TGTGCCAGCAGCGTAGGCCTAGCGGTCGTCAATGAGCAGTTCTTC | CASSVGLAVVNEQFF
- | TRBJ1-2 | TRBV4-2 | TGTGCCAGCAGCCAAGTGTCTGGGGGCGAGGTCTATGGCTACACCTTC | CASSQVSGGEVYGYTF
TRBD1 | TRBJ1-6 | TRBV25-1 | TGTGCCAGCAGTGTTCGACAGGGATTGGATTCACCCCTCCACTTT | CASSVRQGLDSPLHF
TRBD2 | TRBJ2-3 | TRBV11-3 | TGTGCCAGCAGCCCTTGGCCTAGCGGGAGTGCCACAGATACGCAGTATTTT | CASSPWPSGSATDTQYF
TRBD2 | TRBJ2-3 | TRBV6-1 | TGTGCCAGCAGTGAAGTGGTAGCGGGAGGAACAGATACGCAGTATTTT | CASSEVVAGGTDTQYF
TRBD1 | TRBJ1-2 | TRBV19 | TGTGCCAGTAGCCCCCGGGACAGGGGCAGCTATGGCTACACCTTC | CASSPRDRGSYGYTF
TRBD2 | TRBJ2-2 | TRBV19 | TGTGCCAGTAGGCTAGCGGGATCGGCCGGGGAGCTGTTTTTT | CASRLAGSAGELFF
- | TRBJ2-1 | TRBV15 | TGTGCCACCAGCAGATATGGACAGTTGTACAATGAGCAGTTCTTC | CATSRYGQLYNEQFF
- | TRBJ2-2 | TRBV30 | TGTGCCTGGAGTGATTATAACACCGGGGAGCTGTTTTTT | CAWSDYNTGELFF
TRBD1 | TRBJ1-2 | TRBV6-5 | TGTGCCAGCAGACCCGGGGACAGATCCAACGGCTACACCTTC | CASRPGDRSNGYTF
TRBD2 | TRBJ2-1 | TRBV11-3 | TGTGCCAGCAGCTTAGAGGGACTAGCGGGGTACAATGAGCAGTTCTTC | CASSLEGLAGYNEQFF
- | TRBJ2-7 | TRBV28 | TGTGCCAGACCAGGGATATTACGGCCTTACGAGCAGTACTTC | CARPGILRPYEQYF
- | TRBJ2-7 | TRBV6-1 | TGTGCCAGCAGCCGCAGGGGTGGAGAGCAGTACTTC | CASSRRGGEQYF